A single sample is the source of the 6 T cell receptor beta chains below, sequenced in a study of blood T cell repertoires in COVID-19. Produced via immunoSEQ multiplex PCR; TCRdb's table is partial and in-frame only. The profile shows 180,000 or so clones, 75% to 85% of them singletons. The sample taken for sequencing was PBMCs or T cells enriched from blood (not recorded which). These TCRs come from a middle-aged man who had recovered from COVID-19.

The chain couples TRBV3-1 (or the pseudogene TRBV3-2) to TRBJ1-2; D is ambiguous. CDR1 LGHDT and CDR2 YNNKEL come from the germline V gene (reference sequence). Deletions cut 1 base from V and 8 bases from J, with 11 bases between. This CDR3 contains 13 residues. The CDR3 spells CASSQVARGGYTF. CDR3 nucleotide sequence: TGTGCCAGCAGCCAAGTGGCCCGAGGCGGCTACACCTTC.

The V call is TRBV7-9, the J call TRBJ1-6, with D possibly TRBD1 on 5 matching bases. Germline V gives CDR1 SEHNR, CDR2 FQNEAQ (reference sequence). This CDR3 is 19 amino acids long. Between the trimmed V and J ends, which lost 4 bases and 0 bases, there was a span of 19 bases. Here the CDR3 reads CASSSFGRDSSSYNSPLHF. The CDR3, as DNA: TGTGCCAGCAGCTCCTTTGGCCGCGACAGCAGCTCCTATAATTCACCCCTCCACTTT.

The chain recombines TRBV27 with TRBJ2-1; 16 nucleotides match TRBD2. This CDR3 region has 14 residues. The germline CDR1 and CDR2 sequences are MNHEY and SMNVEV (reference sequence). The V and J ends lost 6 bases and 9 bases, in that order; junction bases with no gene match: 2. The CDR3 DNA sequence: TGTGCCAGCAGGGGACTAGCGGGGGGGGGTGAGCAGTTCTTC. This encodes CASRGLAGGGEQFF.

The J gene is TRBJ2-4, the V gene TRBV18; unclear D gene. V was trimmed by 4 bases and J by 7 bases, leaving 17 bases between them. This CDR3 contains 15 residues. Germline lookup yields CDR1 KGHSH and CDR2 LQKENI. CDR3 loop: CASSQRTKAMNIQYF. The CDR3 DNA reads as TGTGCCAGCTCACAACGAACCAAAGCTATGAACATTCAGTACTTC.

V and J are TRBV3-1 (or the pseudogene TRBV3-2) and TRBJ2-7, with 9 bases fitting TRBD2. Germline V gene sequence: CDR1 LGHDT, CDR2 YNNKEL (reference sequence). This CDR3 contains 17 residues. With 0 bases clipped from V and 2 bases from J, the junction kept 8 bases outside the gene matches. For the CDR3, the DNA is TGTGCCAGCAGCCAAGAAATGGGGCTAGCGGGGACCTACGAGCAGTACTTC. Its protein is CASSQEMGLAGTYEQYF.

The chain has TRBV4-1 and TRBJ2-3; no clear D gene. The CDR3 totals 12 residues. Germline V gives CDR1 MGHRA, CDR2 YSYEKL. The V end was cut by 4 bases, the J end by 4 bases, with 6 bases between. The CDR3 DNA is TGCGCCAGCAGCCGCGAGGCAGATACGCAGTATTTT. This codes for CASSREADTQYF.